This TCR beta chain came from a study of T-cell memory formation after mild COVID-19. Study overall: For the most part, TCR clusters were specific to one donor. Study conclusions and caveats: Clones shrinking from day 15 to 85 showed even CD4/CD8 mixes; later expanders tilted CD4+. Memory from before infection featured some responding clones, which suggests cross-reactive memory joined.

A word on this clonotype: Antigen: not known.

5'RACE with constant-segment primers built TCRalpha and TCRbeta cDNA libraries with UMIs. TCRdb re-derived calls from the 5' RACE reads in MiXCR, one entry per CDR3 protein. The data show about 400,000 distinct CDR3 sequences, 18% seen once. Germline-derived CDR1 and CDR2 are MNHEY and SVGEGT. The CDR3 length is 13 residues. With 7 bases removed from V and 4 bases from J, the gap between germline ends came to 12 bases. Sequencing used PBMCs or a T cell subset sorted from them (not recorded which). This chain uses TRBV6-2 or TRBV6-3 with TRBJ2-3; TRBD1 or TRBD2 may be the D gene (5 bases each). This TCR derives from a man between 18 and 35 years old who had mild COVID-19 (a few samples of this study predate the infection). Cell type and time point are not known. CDR3 residues: CASKFGGADTQYF. CDR3 in DNA: TGTGCCAGCAAATTTGGGGGAGCAGATACGCAGTATTTT.